This TCR beta chain is drawn from a study of neurological immune-mediated disorders. TCRdb reprocessed the 5' RACE reads via MiXCR and lists one record per CDR3 protein. The data hold about 30,000 distinct CDR3 sequences, with around 14% observed a single time. Germline values: CDR1 LGHNA, CDR2 YNFKEQ. The CDR3 totals 14 residues. V lost 0 bases and J lost 6, with 9 bases in between. Notes on the study in general: The study found no CDR3 amino acid sequences shared by expanded clones across subjects, suggesting private repertoires in all groups.

The sample holds many counts of this clonotype. Antigen specificity is unknown. Unsorted libraries were generated from 2 million PBMCs. These cells had been stored in RNAlater at -80 C. This clonotype was sampled from a man in his 70s in good health. The sequenced sample was PBMCs. The chain uses TRBV4-2 and TRBJ1-3; D is undetermined. The CDR3 sequence is CASSQESRANTIYF. As DNA, the CDR3 is TGTGCCAGCAGCCAAGAAAGCCGGGCAAACACCATATATTTT.